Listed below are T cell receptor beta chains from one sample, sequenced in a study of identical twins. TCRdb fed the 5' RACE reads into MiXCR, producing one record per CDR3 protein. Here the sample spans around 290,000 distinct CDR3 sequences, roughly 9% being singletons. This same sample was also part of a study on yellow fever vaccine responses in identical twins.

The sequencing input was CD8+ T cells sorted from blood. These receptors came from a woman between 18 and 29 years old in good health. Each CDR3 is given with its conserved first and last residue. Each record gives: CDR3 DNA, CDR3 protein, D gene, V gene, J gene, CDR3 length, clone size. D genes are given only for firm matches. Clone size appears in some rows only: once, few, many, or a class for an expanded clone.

TGTGCCACACAACTAGCGGGAGACAATGAGCAGTTCTTC	CATQLAGDNEQFF	TRBD2	TRBV12-3/TRBV12-4	TRBJ2-1	13	few
TGCAGCGTTGATTCTTGGACAGGGGATTTCTTC	CSVDSWTGDFF	TRBD1	TRBV29-1	TRBJ2-1	11	many
TGTGCCAGCAGCTTATTAGGCCGGGATGAAGCTTTCTTT	CASSLLGRDEAFF	-	TRBV11-2	TRBJ1-1	13	-
TGTGCCAGCAAGGAACAGGGAAGAACCTACGAGCAGTACTTC	CASKEQGRTYEQYF	-	TRBV2	TRBJ2-7	14	many
TGTGCCAGCAGCGAACCCCCAGCGGCCAAAGATACGCAGTATTTT	CASSEPPAAKDTQYF	-	TRBV7-2	TRBJ2-3	15	many
TGTGCCAGCAGCTCGTTGAAAGGACTAGCACAAGATACGCAGTATTTT	CASSSLKGLAQDTQYF	TRBD2	TRBV7-8	TRBJ2-3	16	many
TGCAGTGCTAGGGGTCGAAGTTTGTTTCCCTACGAGCAGTACTTC	CSARGRSLFPYEQYF	-	TRBV20-1	TRBJ2-7	15	-
TGCAGCGTTGAATTGCGGGACAGGGGTTACAATGAGCAGTTCTTC	CSVELRDRGYNEQFF	TRBD1	TRBV29-1	TRBJ2-1	15	-
TGCGCCAGCAGCCAAGTATTCCGGGGCGGGTACGAGCAGTACTTC	CASSQVFRGGYEQYF	-	TRBV4-3	TRBJ2-7	15	many
TGTGCCAGCAGCCAGCGGAGGTCGGGGGGGACCTACGAGCAGTACTTC	CASSQRRSGGTYEQYF	TRBD2	TRBV7-6	TRBJ2-7	16	-
TGTGCCAGCAGCCCGGGGAGCGGGGTGAATGAGCAGTTCTTC	CASSPGSGVNEQFF	TRBD2	TRBV7-9	TRBJ2-1	14	-